This TCR beta chain stems from a study of blood T cell repertoires in COVID-19. The assay was immunoSEQ multiplex PCR, and TCRdb's table has in-frame clones only and misses some. The sample has roughly 410,000 clones, around nine tenths seen once. This clone appeared a few times. Other DNA sequences within the sample encode an identical CDR3. The junction had 2 bases not matched to a gene; V was cut back by 1 base and J by 2 bases. Germline CDR1 and CDR2: LGHNA and YNFKEQ. The CDR3 totals 15 residues. The sequencing input was peripheral blood. The sequence derives from a woman aged 40 to 49 with COVID-19, enrolled during active disease. The V call is TRBV4-2, the J call TRBJ1-3, with TRBD1 identical over 7 bases. Here the CDR3 DNA reads TGTGCCAGCAGCCAAGTTACAGGGGCTGGAAACACCATATATTTT. It is translated as CASSQVTGAGNTIYF.